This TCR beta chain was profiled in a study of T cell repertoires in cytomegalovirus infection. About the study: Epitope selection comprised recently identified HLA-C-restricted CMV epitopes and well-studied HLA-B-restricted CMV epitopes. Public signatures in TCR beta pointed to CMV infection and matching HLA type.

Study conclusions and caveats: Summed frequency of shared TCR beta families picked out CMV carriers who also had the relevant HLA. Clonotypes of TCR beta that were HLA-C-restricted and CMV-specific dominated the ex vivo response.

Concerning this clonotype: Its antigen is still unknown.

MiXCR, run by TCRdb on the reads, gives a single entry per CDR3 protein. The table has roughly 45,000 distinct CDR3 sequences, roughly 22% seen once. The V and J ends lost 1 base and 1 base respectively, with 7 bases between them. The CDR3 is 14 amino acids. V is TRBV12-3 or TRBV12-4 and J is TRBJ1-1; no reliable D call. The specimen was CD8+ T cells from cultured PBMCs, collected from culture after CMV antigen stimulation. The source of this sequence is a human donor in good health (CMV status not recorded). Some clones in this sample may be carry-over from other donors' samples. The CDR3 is CASSLGAGNTEAFF. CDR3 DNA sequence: TGTGCCAGCAGTTTAGGCGCAGGGAACACTGAAGCTTTCTTT.